Listed below are T cell receptor beta chains from one sample, sequenced in a study of OX40 agonist ivuxolimab in advanced cancers. Assay: immunoSEQ multiplex PCR; the TCRdb copy retains only in-frame clones and omits some. The table includes about 48,000 clones, 60% to 85% detected once. The specimen comprised CD4+ or CD8+ T cells sorted from blood, sampled in a trial of the OX40 agonist ivuxolimab. These receptors were obtained from an adult with an advanced solid tumor such as melanoma, head and neck, liver or kidney cancer. Both conserved end residues are part of each CDR3. The order of the fields is V gene, D gene, clone size, CDR3 length, J gene, CDR3 DNA, CDR3 protein. D genes are given only for firm matches. Rows give clone size only sometimes, using once, few, many, or a class for an expanded clone.

TRBV6-5	TRBD2	NA	13	TRBJ2-7	TGTGCCAGCAGTCGGGCGGGGGCCTACGAGCAGTACTTC	CASSRAGAYEQYF
TRBV7-2	TRBD2	NA	15	TRBJ2-1	TGTGCCAGCAGCAGGGGACTAGCGGGAAGCTATGAGCAGTTCTTC	CASSRGLAGSYEQFF
TRBV11-3	NA	NA	16	TRBJ2-1	TGTGCCAGCAGCCCCCGATTGAGTGGGTCGGGCAATGAGCAGTTCTTC	CASSPRLSGSGNEQFF
TRBV18	NA	NA	13	TRBJ1-1	TGTGCCAGCTCACCTTCGGGTGGGACTGAAGCTTTCTTT	CASSPSGGTEAFF
TRBV7-7	TRBD2	NA	16	TRBJ2-5	TGTGCCAGCAGCACAACCGGGACTAGCGGGGTTGAGACCCAGTACTTC	CASSTTGTSGVETQYF
TRBV5-1	TRBD1	few	15	TRBJ2-5	TGCGCCAGCAGCGGCGGGACAGGGGGGGAAGAGACCCAGTACTTC	CASSGGTGGEETQYF
TRBV29-1	TRBD1	once	13	TRBJ2-2	TGCAGCGTTGAGGGAGACAGGGCCGGGGAGCTGTTTTTT	CSVEGDRAGELFF
TRBV19	NA	NA	13	TRBJ1-5	TGTGCCAGTAGGGCTCTCAAGGGTCAGCCCCAGCATTTT	CASRALKGQPQHF
TRBV19	TRBD2	few	17	TRBJ2-5	TGTGCCAGTAGCCATAGGACTAGCGGGAGGGCCCGAGAGACCCAGTACTTC	CASSHRTSGRARETQYF
TRBV7-8	NA	NA	14	TRBJ1-4	TGTGCCAGCAGCTTAGGAGTCTGGGCGGAAAAACTGTTTTTT	CASSLGVWAEKLFF
TRBV10-3	NA	NA	13	TRBJ1-4	TGTGCCATCAGACAGGGAATTGAGGAAAAACTGTTTTTT	CAIRQGIEEKLFF
TRBV10-3	NA	NA	14	TRBJ1-1	TGTGCCATCAGTGAGTTATCGACGAACACTGAAGCTTTCTTT	CAISELSTNTEAFF
TRBV5-4	TRBD2	NA	17	TRBJ2-7	TGTGCCAGCAGCCCTCACCCCACCGGGACTAGCGGTTACGAGCAGTACTTC	CASSPHPTGTSGYEQYF
TRBV30	NA	NA	12	TRBJ2-7	TGTGCCTGGAGTAGAGGTGCCTACGAGCAGTACTTC	CAWSRGAYEQYF
TRBV7-9	TRBD1	few	13	TRBJ1-1	TGTGCCAGCAGCCGCAGTACAGGGGTGTCGTCTTTCTTT	CASSRSTGVSSFF
TRBV7-2	NA	NA	18	TRBJ2-7	TGTGCCAGCAGCTTAGTATGGCCAGTCCGAGACTTAACCTACGAGCAGTACTTC	CASSLVWPVRDLTYEQYF
TRBV25-1	NA	NA	15	TRBJ2-2	TGTGCCAGCAGTGAATCGACTACCGATGGCGGGGAGCTGTTTTTT	CASSESTTDGGELFF
TRBV30	NA	NA	11	TRBJ1-2	TGTGCCTCGGGTGGGCTTTCTGGCTACACCTTC	CASGGLSGYTF
TRBV5-1	NA	NA	17	TRBJ2-6	TGCGCCAGCAGCTTCTCTCCTCAGGGGTCTGGGGCCAACGTCCTGACTTTC	CASSFSPQGSGANVLTF
TRBV19	NA	NA	15	TRBJ1-2	TGTGCCAGTACCCCGGACGGATTGCTCGCCTATGGCTACACCTTC	CASTPDGLLAYGYTF
TRBV4-3	TRBD2	NA	17	TRBJ2-1	TGCGCCAGCAGCCAAGGTCGACTAGCGGGGGGGCCCAATGAGCAGTTCTTC	CASSQGRLAGGPNEQFF
TRBV5-1	TRBD1	NA	13	TRBJ2-3	TGCGCCAGCAGCCCCCTGGACAGGGGTTTGCAGTATTTT	CASSPLDRGLQYF
TRBV6-5	TRBD1	NA	14	TRBJ2-2	TGTGCCAGCAGTTCCACAGGGGAAGCCGGGGAGCTGTTTTTT	CASSSTGEAGELFF
TRBV4-3	TRBD1	few	13	TRBJ1-2	TGCGCCAGCAGCCGAGACAGGGAATATGGCTACACCTTC	CASSRDREYGYTF
TRBV7-2	TRBD1	NA	13	TRBJ2-4	TGTGCCAGCAGCTTAGAGGGGGCAGGAATTCAGTACTTC	CASSLEGAGIQYF
TRBV2	TRBD1	once	16	TRBJ2-7	TGTGCCAGCAGTGAACGGCGGGGGACAGGGGGGCTCGAGCAGTACTTC	CASSERRGTGGLEQYF
TRBV5-4	NA	NA	15	TRBJ1-4	TGTGCCAGCAGCCAAGTCATGGGCTGGGATGAAAAACTGTTTTTT	CASSQVMGWDEKLFF
TRBV27	NA	NA	15	TRBJ1-2	TGTGCCAGCAGTTTGACCTTCAGGGGTAACTATGGCTACACCTTC	CASSLTFRGNYGYTF
TRBV10-3	NA	NA	14	TRBJ1-4	TGTGCCATCAGTGCCAGGGCTACTAATGAAAAACTGTTTTTT	CAISARATNEKLFF
TRBV5-4	TRBD2	few	16	TRBJ2-3	TGTGCCAGCAGCCCGCCGCGGCGGGGGGACACAGATACGCAGTATTTT	CASSPPRRGDTDTQYF
TRBV6-5	NA	NA	14	TRBJ2-7	TGTGCCAGCAGCCGCGCCGGGTCCCCCTACGAGCAGTACTTC	CASSRAGSPYEQYF
TRBV7-3	NA	NA	15	TRBJ2-2	TGTGCCAGCAGCTTTGGGCAAAGTAACACCGGGGAGCTGTTTTTT	CASSFGQSNTGELFF
TRBV28	NA	few	15	TRBJ1-1	TGTGCCAGCAGTTTCCCTAGGCAGGCGAACACTGAAGCTTTCTTT	CASSFPRQANTEAFF
TRBV6-5	NA	NA	12	TRBJ1-3	TGTGCCAGCGAAGGACCTGGAAACACCATATATTTT	CASEGPGNTIYF
TRBV5-4	NA	few	15	TRBJ2-4	TGTGCCAGCAGCTTGGCCGTGGGGAAGGGAAACATTCAGTACTTC	CASSLAVGKGNIQYF
TRBV10-1	TRBD1	NA	14	TRBJ2-3	TGCGCCAGCAGTGGCCCTGACAGGGTCCATACGCAGTATTTT	CASSGPDRVHTQYF
TRBV19	NA	NA	13	TRBJ1-5	TGTGCCAGTAGTATCTCAGGCGGTCAGCCCCAGCATTTT	CASSISGGQPQHF
TRBV14	NA	NA	14	TRBJ1-1	TGTGCCAGCAGCCTCTGGACTGGAGGCACTGAAGCTTTCTTT	CASSLWTGGTEAFF
TRBV7-9	TRBD1	NA	16	TRBJ1-3	TGTGCCAGCAGCGACAGGGGAATCGTTGCTGGAAACACCATATATTTT	CASSDRGIVAGNTIYF
TRBV14	NA	NA	15	TRBJ2-1	TGTGCCAGCAGCCCCCCGGGGAGCTCCTACAATGAGCAGTTCTTC	CASSPPGSSYNEQFF
TRBV5-8	NA	NA	14	TRBJ1-5	TGTGCCAGCAGCTTGGCAGGTCGAAATCAGCCCCAGCATTTT	CASSLAGRNQPQHF
TRBV19	NA	NA	14	TRBJ2-3	TGTGCCAGTAGTATAGTTGCGACCGGAGATACGCAGTATTTT	CASSIVATGDTQYF
TRBV13	TRBD2	NA	15	TRBJ2-3	TGTGCCAGCAGCTTTACACTAGCGGGGAGAGATACGCAGTATTTT	CASSFTLAGRDTQYF
TRBV7-2	NA	NA	16	TRBJ1-1	TGTGCCAGCAGCTTATCGAGGGTCAGTCTGAACACTGAAGCTTTCTTT	CASSLSRVSLNTEAFF
TRBV6-5	TRBD2	NA	16	TRBJ2-5	TGTGCCAGCAGTTACTCGGCGCGGGGGTACCAAGAGACCCAGTACTTC	CASSYSARGYQETQYF
TRBV30	NA	few	12	TRBJ1-1	TGTGCCTGGAGTGAGACGGATATGGGAGCTTTCTTT	CAWSETDMGAFF
TRBV6-6	TRBD1	once	16	TRBJ2-5	TGTGCCAGCAGTACATCCACGACAGGGGCACAAGAGACCCAGTACTTC	CASSTSTTGAQETQYF
TRBV19	NA	NA	11	TRBJ2-3	TGTGCCAGTAGTAGGACAGATACGCAGTATTTT	CASSRTDTQYF
TRBV7-2	NA	NA	11	TRBJ2-7	TGTGCCAGCAGCTCGGGCGGGGCGGCGTACTTC	CASSSGGAAYF
TRBV5-1	TRBD1	NA	15	TRBJ1-6	TGCGCCAGCTCTGGGACAGGGACCAATAATTCACCCCTCCACTTT	CASSGTGTNNSPLHF
TRBV19	NA	NA	13	TRBJ1-5	TGTGCCAGTAGTTACAGTAGCAATCAGCCCCAGCATTTT	CASSYSSNQPQHF
TRBV19	TRBD2	NA	14	TRBJ2-5	TGTGCCAGTAATGGTGGGACTAGGTTAGAGACCCAGTACTTC	CASNGGTRLETQYF
TRBV7-2	NA	NA	18	TRBJ1-6	TGTGCCAGCAGCTTAGCGCAGGCCGGAGCCTACTATAATTCACCCCTCCACTTT	CASSLAQAGAYYNSPLHF
TRBV30	NA	NA	14	TRBJ1-2	TGTGCCTGGAGGGGCCCCTATGGGTTGGCTGGCTACACCTTC	CAWRGPYGLAGYTF
TRBV7-2	TRBD1	NA	17	TRBJ2-3	TGTGCCAGCAGCTTAGGACAGGGAGTCGAGACCGGAGATACGCAGTATTTT	CASSLGQGVETGDTQYF
TRBV5-1	TRBD2	once	16	TRBJ2-3	TGCGCCAGCACCCTGGGGGGGGGTACTAGCACAGATACGCAGTATTTT	CASTLGGGTSTDTQYF
TRBV7-2	NA	NA	15	TRBJ1-6	TGTGCCAGCAGCTTAGCGCTCGGGGTGACTTCACCCCTCCACTTT	CASSLALGVTSPLHF
TRBV7-6	TRBD1	NA	14	TRBJ1-1	TGTGCCAGCAGCTTAGCGCAGGGGGGGACTGAAGCTTTCTTT	CASSLAQGGTEAFF
TRBV7-2	TRBD2	NA	16	TRBJ2-3	TGTGCCAGCAGCACAGCGGGAGCGGGCTTTACAGATACGCAGTATTTT	CASSTAGAGFTDTQYF
TRBV5-4	TRBD2	few	16	TRBJ2-5	TGTGCCAGCAGCCGGACTAGCGGGGCCCGTGGGGAGACCCAGTACTTC	CASSRTSGARGETQYF